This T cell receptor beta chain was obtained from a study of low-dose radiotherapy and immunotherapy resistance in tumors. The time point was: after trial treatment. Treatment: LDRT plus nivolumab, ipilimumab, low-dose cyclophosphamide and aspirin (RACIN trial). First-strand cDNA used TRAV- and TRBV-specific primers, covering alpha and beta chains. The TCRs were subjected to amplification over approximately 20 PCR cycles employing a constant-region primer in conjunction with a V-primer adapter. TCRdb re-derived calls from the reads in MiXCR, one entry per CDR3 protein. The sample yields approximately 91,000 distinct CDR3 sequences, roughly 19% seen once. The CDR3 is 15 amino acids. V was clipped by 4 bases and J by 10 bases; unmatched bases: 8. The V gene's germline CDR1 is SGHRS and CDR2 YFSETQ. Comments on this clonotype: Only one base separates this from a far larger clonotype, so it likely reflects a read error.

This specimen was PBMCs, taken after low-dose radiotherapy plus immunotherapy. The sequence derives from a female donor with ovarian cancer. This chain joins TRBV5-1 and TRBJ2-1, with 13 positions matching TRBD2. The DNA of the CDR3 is TGCGCCAGCAGCCTCGGGACTAGCGGGGCCTACGAGCAGTTCTTC. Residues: CASSLGTSGAYEQFF.